A selection of T cell receptor beta chains follows, all from one sample in a study of blood T cell repertoires in COVID-19. Only in-frame clones appear in the TCRdb table, and some are missing; sequencing was by immunoSEQ multiplex PCR. The data hold a few hundred thousand clones, with roughly 90% observed a single time. The source material was peripheral blood. Every receptor here comes from a woman in her twenties or thirties with COVID-19, enrolled during active disease. Each CDR3 is given with its conserved first and last residue. D genes are given only for firm matches.

v_gene	j_gene	d_gene	CDR3aa	CDR3nt
TRBV4-3	TRBJ2-3	TRBD2	CASSQELAGGSDTQYF	TGCGCCAGCAGCCAAGAATTAGCGGGGGGGTCAGATACGCAGTATTTT
TRBV5-1	TRBJ1-3	.	CASSLSFSGRGNTIYF	TGCGCCAGCAGCTTGTCGTTCAGCGGTCGGGGAAACACCATATATTTT
TRBV6-2/TRBV6-3	TRBJ1-1	TRBD1	CASSYFANQGARSTEAFF	TGTGCCAGCAGTTACTTTGCGAATCAGGGGGCGCGGAGCACTGAAGCTTTCTTT
TRBV6-2/TRBV6-3	TRBJ2-3	.	CASSSSGFSVTGRGDTQYF	TGTGCCAGCAGTTCCTCAGGGTTTTCAGTCACCGGGCGAGGGGATACGCAGTATTTT
TRBV2	TRBJ2-1	TRBD2	CASRGTSGRLNNEQFF	TGTGCCAGCAGGGGGACTAGCGGGAGGCTAAACAATGAGCAGTTCTTC
TRBV7-9	TRBJ2-1	TRBD2	CASSPPIAGVSEQFF	TGTGCCAGCAGCCCGCCCATAGCGGGAGTGAGTGAGCAGTTCTTC
TRBV10-3	TRBJ1-1	.	CAISRTDSGAFF	TGTGCCATCAGCAGAACGGACTCAGGAGCTTTCTTT
TRBV6-1	TRBJ1-1	.	CASRTGQLNTEAFF	TGTGCCAGCAGAACCGGACAGCTGAACACTGAAGCTTTCTTT
TRBV6-2/TRBV6-3	TRBJ2-1	.	CASSYPADEQFF	TGTGCCAGCAGTTACCCGGCGGATGAGCAGTTCTTC
TRBV11-2	TRBJ2-7	.	CASSFHLEQYF	TGTGCCAGCAGCTTTCACCTAGAGCAGTACTTC
TRBV5-1	TRBJ1-4	.	CASSSGSGVSEKLFF	TGCGCCAGCAGCTCGGGGTCAGGGGTTAGCGAAAAACTGTTTTTT
TRBV20-1	TRBJ2-3	.	CSAPRLDRQYF	TGCAGTGCTCCGAGACTCGATAGGCAGTATTTT
TRBV2	TRBJ2-2	TRBD1	CASSVIGTDTGELFF	TGTGCCAGCAGTGTGATTGGGACAGACACCGGGGAGCTGTTTTTT
TRBV5-1	TRBJ2-5	TRBD2	CASSSLGTSGQGALETQYF	TGCGCCAGCAGCAGCCTTGGGACTAGCGGACAAGGGGCTTTAGAGACCCAGTACTTC
TRBV19	TRBJ2-2	.	CASSKQGTNTGELFF	TGTGCCAGTAGCAAACAGGGAACGAACACCGGGGAGCTGTTTTTT
TRBV3-1/TRBV3-2	TRBJ1-4	.	CASSQDPPYEKLFF	TGTGCCAGCAGCCAAGACCCCCCATATGAAAAACTGTTTTTT
TRBV7-8	TRBJ1-1	.	CASSLGAGRNTEAFF	TGTGCCAGCAGCTTAGGGGCGGGGCGGAACACTGAAGCTTTCTTT
TRBV28	TRBJ1-4	.	CASRGATNEKLFF	TGTGCCAGCAGAGGGGCGACTAATGAAAAACTGTTTTTT
TRBV27	TRBJ2-1	.	CASSLSSYNEQFF	TGTGCCAGCAGTCTGAGCTCCTACAATGAGCAGTTCTTC
TRBV12-5	TRBJ1-5	TRBD1	CASGRDRGLPQHF	TGTGCTAGTGGCAGGGACAGGGGTCTGCCCCAGCATTTT